The 29 T cell receptor beta chains listed next were all sequenced from one sample in a study of T cell repertoires in cytomegalovirus infection. TCRdb used MiXCR to reprocess the reads, holding one entry per CDR3 protein. The top ten hold more than 2.5% of the sample, which has approximately 700,000 distinct CDR3 sequences, less than 40% seen once. Input material: PBMCs. These receptor sequences come from a human donor in good health (CMV status not recorded). Some clones in this sample may be carry-over from other donors' samples.

Notes on this clonotype: Its ends do not fully match the called genes, so a read error is possible. The V gene is TRBV7-2, the J gene TRBJ2-1; no clear D. Looked up from germline, CDR1 is SGHTA and CDR2 is FQGNSA. CDR3 size: 13 residues. The CDR3 coding sequence is TGTGCCATCAGCTTAGGGTCGAGCAATTATCAGTTCTTC. Protein: CAISLGSSNYQFF.

Ten or more counts support this clonotype. This chain connects TRBV7-3 to TRBJ2-7; D possibly corresponds to TRBD1 (6 bases). CDR3 length equals 15 residues. Trimming took off 5 bases at V and 6 bases at J, with 20 bases between the two ends. Germline CDR1 reads SGHTA; CDR2 reads FQGTGA. DNA of the CDR3: TGTGCCAGCAGCCCCTCTGCAGGGGCGCGAAGCGAGCAGTACTTC. Its protein product is CASSPSAGARSEQYF.

The chain carries TRBV6-1 and TRBJ2-2; D is undetermined. V was clipped by 8 bases and J by 3 bases, with 19 bases between them. Germline lookup yields CDR1 MNHNS and CDR2 SASEGT. This CDR3 is 16 amino acids long. The CDR3 sequence: CASEFLDRAHTGELFF. CDR3 sequence (DNA): TGTGCCAGCGAATTTTTGGACCGGGCCCACACCGGGGAGCTGTTTTTT.

V is TRBV12-3 or TRBV12-4 and J is TRBJ2-1; the match to TRBD2 covers 12 bases. The CDR3 loop spans 20 amino acids. Trimming at V came to 3 bases and at J to 2 bases, leaving 14 bases not matched to a gene. The CDR3 DNA reads as TGTGCCAGCAGTTTCCTCGGACTAGCGGGACCGGTGGGGGCCTACAATGAGCAGTTCTTC. Its protein is CASSFLGLAGPVGAYNEQFF.

This chain uses TRBV20-1 with TRBJ2-7; 11 positions match TRBD1. J lost 6 bases, V lost 5 bases, and 9 bases had no gene match. The CDR3 consists of 14 residues. Per germline, CDR1 DFQATT and CDR2 SNEGSKA (reference sequence). The CDR3 DNA reads as TGCAGTGCTCCCGGGACAGGGGGAATGGGCGAGCAGTACTTC. Its protein is CSAPGTGGMGEQYF.

The gene calls are TRBV9 and TRBJ1-5; a possible D gene is TRBD1 (6 bases). The CDR3 spans 17 residues. Trimming removed 0 bases at V and 7 bases at J, with 20 bases between. The germline CDR1 and CDR2 sequences are SGDLS and YYNGEE. The CDR3 spells CASSVGPTAGVGQPQHF. The DNA of the CDR3 is TGTGCCAGCAGCGTAGGACCAACGGCAGGGGTGGGACAGCCCCAGCATTTT.

This clonotype has more than one count but fewer than ten. This chain connects TRBV6-6 to TRBJ2-7; D possibly uses TRBD1 or TRBD2 (6 bases each). Trimming pared 5 bases from V and 6 bases from J, leaving 20 bases between. CDR1 and CDR2 (germline): MNHNY, SVGAGI (reference sequence). This CDR3 comprises 15 residues. The DNA for the CDR3 is TGTGCCAGCAGTCCTGGAACCAAACAGGGAGGCGAGCAGTACTTC. This translates into CASSPGTKQGGEQYF.

The gene calls are TRBV27 and TRBJ2-3; 12 nucleotides match TRBD2. CDR3 length: 16 amino acids. After removal of 1 base from V and 6 bases from J, the junction contained 5 bases not matched to a gene. Germline V CDR1 and CDR2: MNHEY, SMNVEV (reference sequence). This chain's CDR3 is CASSLYPSGRVDTQYF. The CDR3 bases are TGTGCCAGCAGTTTATACCCTAGCGGGAGGGTGGATACGCAGTATTTT.

This clonotype came up a few times. The rearrangement uses TRBV15 and TRBJ1-5, with D hard to call. This CDR3 is 14 amino acids long. V was trimmed by 0 bases and J by 6 bases, leaving 9 bases between them. The germline CDR1 and CDR2 sequences are LNHNV and YYDKDF (reference sequence). CDR3 DNA sequence: TGTGCCACCAGCAGAGATGGAGGGATTCAGCCCCAGCATTTT. Protein sequence: CATSRDGGIQPQHF.

The chain couples TRBV10-3 to TRBJ2-7; TRBD2 matches at 9 bases. CDR1 is ENHRY, CDR2 SYGVKD, per germline. The ends lost 3 bases at V and 5 bases at J; junction bases unmatched: 8. The CDR3 has 15 amino acids. The CDR3 region is CAISEVAGDYHEQYF. CDR3 DNA: TGTGCCATCAGTGAAGTAGCGGGAGACTACCACGAGCAGTACTTC.

V and J are TRBV2 and TRBJ2-1, with D perhaps matching TRBD1 or TRBD2 (5 bases each). This CDR3 is built from 13 residues. Germline CDR1 reads SNHLY; CDR2 reads FYNNEI. The chain's CDR3 is CAGTPGAYNEQFF. The CDR3 nucleotides are TGTGCAGGCACTCCCGGGGCATACAATGAGCAGTTCTTC. Drawing the rest from reference TRBV2 and TRBJ2-1, the complete variable domain is EPEVTQTPSHQVTQMGQEVILRCVPISNHLYFYWYRQILGQKVEFLVSFYNNEISEKSEIFDDQFSVERPDGSNFTLKIRSTKLEDSAMYFCAGTPGAYNEQFFGPGTRLTVL.

Regarding this clonotype: This may come from a read error, since a much larger clone is one base off. A read error is likely, as this CDR3 ends without the conserved phenylalanine or tryptophan. V gene TRBV7-8 combines with J gene TRBJ2-3, with 10 bases that match TRBD2. With 1 base clipped from V and 7 bases from J, the junction kept 14 bases outside the gene matches. The CDR3 sequence is 18 residues long. The germline V gene has CDR1 SGHVS and CDR2 FQNEAQ. In DNA form, the CDR3 reads TGTGCCAGCAGCTTAGTTAGTAGAATAGCGGGGGGCCGAAATACGCAGTATTGT. This encodes CASSLVSRIAGGRNTQYC.

This chain links TRBV20-1 with TRBJ1-2; TRBD1 is a possible D gene (6 bases). Per the germline V gene, CDR1 is DFQATT and CDR2 is SNEGSKA (reference sequence). The V end was cut by 1 base, the J end by 0 bases, with 9 bases between. The length of the CDR3 is 14 residues. DNA of the CDR3: TGCAGTGCTAGAGCCGGACAGCCTAACTATGGCTACACCTTC. Translating it yields CSARAGQPNYGYTF.

The table lists this clonotype with many counts. This chain joins TRBV5-1 and TRBJ2-7, with D maybe TRBD2 (6 bases). The CDR3 has 15 amino acids. Trimming shortened V by 4 bases and J by 6 bases, and 20 bases separated the two germline ends. CDR1 and CDR2 from the germline V gene are SGHRS and YFSETQ. CDR3 coding DNA: TGCGCCAGCAGCCCGGGACTGACGGGGAAGCGCGAGCAGTACTTC. This encodes CASSPGLTGKREQYF.

Regarding this clonotype: The conserved phenylalanine or tryptophan normally closing the CDR3 is absent here, so this likely arose from a read error. The chain links TRBV7-2 to TRBJ1-4, with D tentatively TRBD1 (5 bases). CDR3 size: 17 residues. Trimming stripped 3 bases from V and 11 bases from J, with 25 bases between. Germline V gene data show CDR1 as SGHTA and CDR2 as FQGNSA. CDR3 bases: TGTGCCAGCAGCTTTGGTACCCGACCCGGGACCGCAGGCAAACTGTTTTTG. Amino acids: CASSFGTRPGTAGKLFL.

This clonotype has more than one count but fewer than ten. V and J are TRBV28 and TRBJ1-4, with D unresolved. Germline V lookup: CDR1 MDHEN, CDR2 SYDVKM. Trimming took off 4 bases at V and 0 bases at J, with 15 bases between the two ends. This CDR3 has 17 amino acids. The CDR3 region has the DNA TGTGCCAGCAGTTCGGGGAACAGTATGACAACTAATGAAAAACTGTTTTTT. Translating it yields CASSSGNSMTTNEKLFF.

The V gene is TRBV10-3, the J gene TRBJ1-4; 7 bases are shared with TRBD1. Germline V CDR1 and CDR2: ENHRY, SYGVKD. V trimming: 10 bases; J trimming: 8 bases; junction bases outside the gene matches: 7. This CDR3 contains 12 residues. The DNA for the CDR3 is TGTGCCACACGGGACAGTGGGGAAAAACTGTTTTTT. Amino acid sequence: CATRDSGEKLFF.

CDR3 nucleotides: TGCGCCAGCAGCCAAGATCCGGGGAAGATAGCAGTTGATGAGCAGTTCTTC. Translated, it gives CASSQDPGKIAVDEQFF. V is TRBV4-1 and J is TRBJ2-1, with D possibly being TRBD2 (5 bases). This CDR3 contains 17 residues. Germline CDR1 MGHRA, CDR2 YSYEKL. V lost 0 bases to trimming and J lost 8 bases, with 20 bases between them.

This chain joins TRBV20-1 and TRBJ2-7, with 9 bases that match TRBD1. The CDR3 loop spans 14 amino acids. Trimming took 4 bases from V and 3 from J; bases not matched to a gene: 7. Germline V lookup: CDR1 DFQATT, CDR2 SNEGSKA (reference sequence). CDR3 sequence reads: CSATNRGPNYEQYF. The DNA for the CDR3 is TGCAGTGCTACCAACAGGGGGCCCAACTACGAGCAGTACTTC.

The rearrangement links TRBV3-1 to TRBJ2-6; D call uncertain. This CDR3 contains 15 residues. Trimming pared 0 bases from V and 4 bases from J, leaving 7 bases between. In germline, CDR1 is LGHDT, CDR2 YNNKEL (reference sequence). The CDR3 nucleotides read TGTGCCAGCAGCCAAGATGTCTGGGGGGCCAACGTCCTGACTTTC. Translating it yields CASSQDVWGANVLTF. The entire variable domain, with the rest obtained from reference TRBV3-1 and TRBJ2-6, is as follows: DTAVSQTPKYLVTQMGNDKSIKCEQNLGHDTMYWYKQDSKKFLKIMFSYNNKELIINETVPNRFSPKSPDKAHLNLHINSLELGDSAVYFCASSQDVWGANVLTFGAGSRLTVL.

This clonotype was picked up many times. The V call is TRBV11-2, the J call TRBJ2-5, with TRBD1 identical over 8 bases. The trim removed 5 bases at V and 5 bases at J, leaving 4 bases unmatched. The CDR3 spans 13 residues. The germline gives CDR1 SGHAT, CDR2 FQNNGV. The CDR3 here is CASSRQGRETQYF. The CDR3 DNA sequence: TGTGCCAGCAGCAGACAGGGGAGGGAGACCCAGTACTTC.

The chain has TRBV12-3 or TRBV12-4 and TRBJ2-7; D not resolved. CDR3 length: 15 amino acids. V was clipped by 3 bases and J by 4 bases, with 16 bases between them. The CDR3: CASSFTWPQGYEQYF. CDR3 DNA sequence: TGTGCCAGCAGTTTTACCTGGCCCCAAGGGTACGAGCAGTACTTC.

The V call is TRBV12-3 or TRBV12-4, the J call TRBJ2-7; maybe TRBD2 (6 bases). The CDR3 extends over 15 amino acids. V was cut by 3 bases and J by 4 bases, with 16 bases left in between. CDR3 region: CASSFFGAGPYEQYF. The CDR3 nucleotides read TGTGCCAGCAGTTTTTTTGGGGCGGGGCCTTACGAGCAGTACTTC.

This clonotype was seen more than once but under ten times. The chain employs TRBV6-5 and TRBJ2-5; TRBD1 matches at 7 bases. Germline values: CDR1 MNHEY, CDR2 SVGAGI. The CDR3 length is 11 residues. J gave up 12 bases and V 3 bases, and 4 bases lay outside the gene matches. As DNA, the CDR3 is TGTGCCAGCAGTTATTTTACAGGGGAGTACTTC. Translating gives CASSYFTGEYF.

The chain couples TRBV20-1 to TRBJ2-5; 9 bases map to TRBD1. Unmatched junction bases numbered 3, after V lost 0 bases and J lost 4 bases. CDR3 length equals 14 residues. CDR1 and CDR2 (germline): DFQATT, SNEGSKA (reference sequence). CDR3 DNA: TGCAGTGCTAGAGATATACAGGGGGCAGAGACCCAGTACTTC. This translates into CSARDIQGAETQYF.

The rearrangement uses TRBV7-2 and TRBJ2-7; TRBD1 matches at 9 bases. Germline CDR1 is SGHTA and CDR2 is FQGNSA. This CDR3 is built from 18 residues. Unmatched junction bases numbered 17, after V lost 2 bases and J lost 6 bases. Here the CDR3 DNA reads TGTGCCAGCAGCTTAAGTCAGTCGCTGGGGACAGGGAAGGGCGAGCAGTACTTC. Translating it yields CASSLSQSLGTGKGEQYF.

J is TRBJ2-4 and V is TRBV12-3 or TRBV12-4, with D possibly being TRBD1 or TRBD2 (5 bases each). With 6 bases removed from V and 0 bases from J, the gap between germline ends came to 21 bases. This CDR3 spans 18 amino acids. The CDR3 loop reads CASSSGQGRTLAKNIQYF. The CDR3 DNA reads TGTGCCAGCAGCTCGGGGCAGGGTAGAACCTTAGCCAAAAACATTCAGTACTTC.

The table lists this clonotype with a few counts. This rearrangement joins TRBV28 to TRBJ2-1; 7 nucleotides match TRBD2. Trimming removed 5 bases from V and 9 bases from J; junction bases left unmatched: 16. The CDR3 extends over 16 amino acids. From germline, CDR1 is MDHEN and CDR2 SYDVKM. The CDR3 loop is CASSQYRTSRFSEQFF. The CDR3 DNA reads as TGTGCCAGCAGTCAGTATAGGACTAGTAGATTCAGTGAGCAGTTCTTC.

In this sample, this clonotype turned up a few times. The genes are TRBV28 and TRBJ2-5; a possible D gene is TRBD1 (6 bases). V was pared by 5 bases and J by 5 bases, with 15 bases between. The CDR3 loop spans 14 amino acids. Germline assignment: CDR1 MDHEN and CDR2 SYDVKM. The CDR3 here is CASSLGQIRETQYF. CDR3 sequence (DNA): TGTGCCAGCAGTCTCGGACAGATCAGGGAGACCCAGTACTTC.